This TCR beta chain was observed in a study of beta chain features in type 1 diabetes. Findings and caveats of the study: cDNA-based reads could over-represent cells with high TCR expression. No resolution was reached here on whether HLA type influences TCRB rearrangement.

This clone has a handful of counts. The antigen is not known. The authors reverse transcribed all of the isolated RNA, so sequencing captured expressed TCRB transcripts. Libraries were prepared by immunoSEQ multiplex PCR; TCRdb keeps only in-frame clonotypes and omits some of them. Counted here are roughly 150,000 clones, approximately 8.4% occurring once; the ten biggest clones make up 2% to 3%. The CDR3 sequence is 15 residues long. V shed 3 bases and J 4 bases; nucleotides not matched to a gene: 7. Germline assignment: CDR1 SGHRS and CDR2 YFSETQ. What was sequenced was central memory CD4+ T cells from blood. The sequence came from a woman under 30 in good health. The chain is built from TRBV5-1 and TRBJ2-3; TRBD2 aligns across 8 bases. CDR3 sequence (DNA): TGCGCCAGCAGCTCTGGCGGGAGGAACCCAGATACGCAGTATTTT. Translating gives CASSSGGRNPDTQYF.